A selection of T cell receptor beta chains follows, all from one sample in a study of blood T cell repertoires in COVID-19. Measured with immunoSEQ multiplex PCR; TCRdb has only the in-frame clones, and not every one. The sample has about 220,000 clones, roughly 80% seen once. Sequenced sample: peripheral blood. Receptors originate from a man aged 25 to 40 with active or convalescent COVID-19. The CDR3 runs from the conserved cysteine through the conserved F or W. The D gene is left open where the match is weak. The size field is filled for only some rows; it gives once, few, many or a size class.

CASSTYRVGDTEAFF,TGTGCCAGCAGCACCTACAGGGTTGGGGACACTGAAGCTTTCTTT,TRBV7-3,-,TRBJ1-1,few
CASSQQGTKGYTF,TGCGCCAGCAGCCAGCAGGGGACGAAAGGCTACACCTTC,TRBV5-1,-,TRBJ1-2,-
CASSLYLAGVSYEQYF,TGTGCCAGCAGCCTCTACCTAGCGGGGGTCTCCTACGAGCAGTACTTC,TRBV3-1/TRBV3-2,TRBD2,TRBJ2-7,-
CASSAPDRGGYNEQFF,TGTGCCAGCAGCGCACCGGACAGGGGGGGATACAATGAGCAGTTCTTC,TRBV7-9,TRBD1,TRBJ2-1,-
CASSQQRRRGTLYNQPQHF,TGCGCCAGCAGTCAACAACGCCGCAGGGGCACCCTATACAATCAGCCCCAGCATTTT,TRBV23-1,-,TRBJ1-5,-
CASSSLRGSGLSGANVLTF,TGTGCCAGCAGCTCATTGCGGGGTAGCGGCCTCTCTGGGGCCAACGTCCTGACTTTC,TRBV7-2,-,TRBJ2-6,-
CASSLNRQGEWYGYTF,TGTGCCAGCAGCCTAAACCGACAGGGGGAGTGGTATGGCTACACCTTC,TRBV5-4,TRBD1,TRBJ1-2,-
CASSFLRNHEQYF,TGTGCCAGCAGTTTTCTGAGAAACCACGAGCAGTACTTC,TRBV27,-,TRBJ2-7,-
CASSPGQGNSGNTIYF,TGTGCCAGCAGCCCAGGACAGGGGAACTCTGGAAACACCATATATTTT,TRBV7-9,TRBD1,TRBJ1-3,-
CASSQGRGFDYGYTF,TGTGCCAGCAGCCAGGGGCGGGGGTTCGACTATGGCTACACCTTC,TRBV4-2,-,TRBJ1-2,-
CASRKQGAGDTQYF,TGTGCCAGCAGAAAACAGGGGGCGGGAGATACGCAGTATTTT,TRBV6-6,TRBD1,TRBJ2-3,-
CASSLVGTSGSYNEQFF,TGTGCCAGCAGCTTAGTGGGCACTAGCGGATCCTACAATGAGCAGTTCTTC,TRBV11-2,TRBD2,TRBJ2-1,-
CASRGQNQPQHF,TGTGCCAGCAGAGGACAGAATCAGCCCCAGCATTTT,TRBV28,-,TRBJ1-5,-
CASSPLKQGAGETQYF,TGTGCCAGCTCACCCTTGAAACAGGGGGCAGGAGAGACCCAGTACTTC,TRBV18,TRBD1,TRBJ2-5,-
CASSLDLGRGGYTF,TGTGCCAGCAGCTTGGATTTGGGCCGGGGGGGCTACACCTTC,TRBV5-6,-,TRBJ1-2,few
CASSESTRGGDTQYF,TGCGCCAGCAGTGAGTCGACCAGGGGCGGAGATACGCAGTATTTT,TRBV10-1,-,TRBJ2-3,once
CASSGTGARNTIYF,TGTGCCAGCTCCGGGACAGGGGCCCGGAACACCATATATTTT,TRBV18,TRBD1,TRBJ1-3,-
CATSPGISYNEQFF,TGTGCCACCAGTCCAGGGATATCCTACAATGAGCAGTTCTTC,TRBV24-1,-,TRBJ2-1,-
CASNPSGYTDTQYF,TGTGCCAGCAACCCCAGCGGTTACACAGATACGCAGTATTTT,TRBV7-9,-,TRBJ2-3,once
CASSLRGQGRHEQFF,TGTGCCAGCAGCCTCCGCGGACAGGGGAGGCATGAGCAGTTCTTC,TRBV7-2,TRBD1,TRBJ2-1,-
CASSLGTPSSGNTIYF,TGTGCCAGCTCCCTTGGGACTCCATCCTCTGGAAACACCATATATTTT,TRBV25-1,-,TRBJ1-3,once
CASSLGSQGGSPLHF,TGTGCCAGCAGCTTAGGCAGTCAGGGAGGTTCACCCCTCCACTTT,TRBV7-2,-,TRBJ1-6,-
CASSSDRAYEQYF,TGTGCCAGTAGTAGTGACAGAGCCTACGAGCAGTACTTC,TRBV19,-,TRBJ2-7,-
CASSSRTGNNYGYTF,TGTGCCAGCAGTTCCCGGACAGGAAATAACTATGGCTACACCTTC,TRBV28,TRBD1,TRBJ1-2,-
CSVEWLAGGEETQYF,TGCAGCGTTGAATGGCTAGCGGGGGGAGAAGAGACCCAGTACTTC,TRBV29-1,TRBD2,TRBJ2-5,-